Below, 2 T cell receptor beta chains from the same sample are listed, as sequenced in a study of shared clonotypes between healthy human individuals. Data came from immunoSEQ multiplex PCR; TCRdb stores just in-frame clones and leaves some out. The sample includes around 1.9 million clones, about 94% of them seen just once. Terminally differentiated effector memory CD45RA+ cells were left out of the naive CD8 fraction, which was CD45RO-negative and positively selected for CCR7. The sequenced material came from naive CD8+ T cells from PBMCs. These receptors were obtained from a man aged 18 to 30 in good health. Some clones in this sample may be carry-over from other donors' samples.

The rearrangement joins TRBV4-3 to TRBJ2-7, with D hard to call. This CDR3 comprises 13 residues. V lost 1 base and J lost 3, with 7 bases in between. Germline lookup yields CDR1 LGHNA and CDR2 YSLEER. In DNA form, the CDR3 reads TGCGCCAGCAGCCAAGGTGGGAACTACGAGCAGTACTTC. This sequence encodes CASSQGGNYEQYF.

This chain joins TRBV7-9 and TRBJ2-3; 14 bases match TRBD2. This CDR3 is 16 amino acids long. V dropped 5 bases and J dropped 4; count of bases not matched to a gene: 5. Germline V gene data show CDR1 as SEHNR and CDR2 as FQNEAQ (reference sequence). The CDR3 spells CASSPTSGRGSDTQYF. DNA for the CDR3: TGTGCCAGCAGCCCGACTAGCGGGAGGGGATCAGATACGCAGTATTTT. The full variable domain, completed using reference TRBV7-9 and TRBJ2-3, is DTGVSQNPRHKITKRGQNVTFRCDPISEHNRLYWYRQTLGQGPEFLTYFQNEAQLEKSRLLSDRFSAERPKGSFSTLEIQRTEQGDSAMYLCASSPTSGRGSDTQYFGPGTRLTVL.